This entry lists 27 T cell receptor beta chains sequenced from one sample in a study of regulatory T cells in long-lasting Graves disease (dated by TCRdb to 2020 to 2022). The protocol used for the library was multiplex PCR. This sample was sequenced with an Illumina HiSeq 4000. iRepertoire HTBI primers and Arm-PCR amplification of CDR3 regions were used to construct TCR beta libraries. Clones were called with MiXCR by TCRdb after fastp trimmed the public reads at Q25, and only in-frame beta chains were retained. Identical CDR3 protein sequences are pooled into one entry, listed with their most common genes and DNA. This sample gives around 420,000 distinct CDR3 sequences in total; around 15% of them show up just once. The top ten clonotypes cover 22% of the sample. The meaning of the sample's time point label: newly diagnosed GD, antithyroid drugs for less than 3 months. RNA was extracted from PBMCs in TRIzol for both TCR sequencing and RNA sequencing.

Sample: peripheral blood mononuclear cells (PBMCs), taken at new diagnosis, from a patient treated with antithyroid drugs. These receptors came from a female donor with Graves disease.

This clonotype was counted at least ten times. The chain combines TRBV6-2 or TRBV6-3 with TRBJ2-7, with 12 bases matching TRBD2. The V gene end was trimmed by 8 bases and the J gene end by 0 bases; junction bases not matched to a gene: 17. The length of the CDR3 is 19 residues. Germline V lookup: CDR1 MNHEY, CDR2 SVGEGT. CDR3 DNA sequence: TGTGCCAGCCGACTAAACGCGGGCAAACTAGCGGGAGGCTCCTACGAGCAGTACTTC. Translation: CASRLNAGKLAGGSYEQYF.

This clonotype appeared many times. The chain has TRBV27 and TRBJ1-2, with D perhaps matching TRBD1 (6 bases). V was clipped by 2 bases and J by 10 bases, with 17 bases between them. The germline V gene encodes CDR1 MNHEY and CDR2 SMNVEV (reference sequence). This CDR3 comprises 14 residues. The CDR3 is CASSLMGASGDYTF. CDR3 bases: TGTGCCAGCAGTTTAATGGGGGCATCCGGGGACTACACCTTC.

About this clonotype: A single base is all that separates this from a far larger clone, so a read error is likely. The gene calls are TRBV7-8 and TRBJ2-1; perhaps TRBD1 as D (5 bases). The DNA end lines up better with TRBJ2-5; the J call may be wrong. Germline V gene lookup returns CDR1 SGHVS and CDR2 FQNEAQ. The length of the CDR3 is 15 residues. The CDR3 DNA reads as TGTGCCAGCAGCTTAGTGTGGCAGGGACAAGAGACCCAGTACTTC. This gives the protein CASSLVWQGQETQYF.

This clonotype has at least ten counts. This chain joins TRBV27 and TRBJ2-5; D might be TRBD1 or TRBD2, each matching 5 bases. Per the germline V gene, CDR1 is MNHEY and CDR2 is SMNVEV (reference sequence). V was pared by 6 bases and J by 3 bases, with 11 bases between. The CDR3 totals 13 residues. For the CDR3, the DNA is TGTGCCAGCAGCTCCCAGGGAGAAGAGACCCAGTACTTC. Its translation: CASSSQGEETQYF.

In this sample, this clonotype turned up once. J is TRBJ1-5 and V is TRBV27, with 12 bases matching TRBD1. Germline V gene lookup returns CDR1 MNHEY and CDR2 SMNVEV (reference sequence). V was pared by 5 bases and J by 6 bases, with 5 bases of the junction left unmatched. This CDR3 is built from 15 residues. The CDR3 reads CASSRSGQGAQPQHF. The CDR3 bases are TGTGCCAGCAGTAGATCGGGACAGGGGGCTCAGCCCCAGCATTTT.

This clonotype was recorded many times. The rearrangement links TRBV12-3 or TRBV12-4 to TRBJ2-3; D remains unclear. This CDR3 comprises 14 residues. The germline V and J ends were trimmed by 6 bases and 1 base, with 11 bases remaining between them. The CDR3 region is CASSQLWGTDTQYF. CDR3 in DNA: TGTGCCAGCAGCCAACTTTGGGGCACAGATACGCAGTATTTT.

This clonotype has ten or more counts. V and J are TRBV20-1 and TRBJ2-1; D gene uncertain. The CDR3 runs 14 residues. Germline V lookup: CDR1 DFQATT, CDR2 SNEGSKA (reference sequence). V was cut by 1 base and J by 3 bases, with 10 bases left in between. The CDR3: CSARVRELYNEQFF. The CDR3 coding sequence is TGCAGTGCTAGAGTCCGAGAGCTCTACAATGAGCAGTTCTTC.

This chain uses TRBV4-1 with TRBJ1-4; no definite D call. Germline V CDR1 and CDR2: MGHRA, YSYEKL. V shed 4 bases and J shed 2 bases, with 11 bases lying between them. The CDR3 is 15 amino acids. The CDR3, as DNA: TGCGCCAGCAGCCTTACAGCGGGGACTAATGAAAAACTGTTTTTT. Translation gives CASSLTAGTNEKLFF.

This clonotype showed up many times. CDR3 amino acids: CATFRQERTDTQYF. The CDR3 coding sequence is TGTGCCACCTTCAGACAGGAACGCACAGATACGCAGTATTTT. The chain is built from TRBV5-4 and TRBJ2-3, with a weak D call TRBD1 (6 bases). Trimming left V 9 bases short and J 1 base short, with 15 bases between. The germline gives CDR1 SGHNT, CDR2 YYREEE (reference sequence). The CDR3 has 14 amino acids.

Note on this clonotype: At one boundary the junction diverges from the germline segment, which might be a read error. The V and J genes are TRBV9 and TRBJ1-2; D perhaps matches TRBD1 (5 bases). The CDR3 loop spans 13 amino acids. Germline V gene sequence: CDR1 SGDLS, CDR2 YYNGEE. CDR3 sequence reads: CTSSPWDDYGYTF. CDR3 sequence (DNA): TGTACCAGCAGCCCGTGGGACGACTATGGCTACACCTTC.

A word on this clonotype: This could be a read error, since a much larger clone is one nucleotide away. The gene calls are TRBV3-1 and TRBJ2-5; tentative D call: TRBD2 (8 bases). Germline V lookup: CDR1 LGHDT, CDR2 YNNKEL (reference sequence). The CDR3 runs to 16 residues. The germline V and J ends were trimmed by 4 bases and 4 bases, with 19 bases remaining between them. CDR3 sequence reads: CASSPGTARGAETQYF. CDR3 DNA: TGTGCCAGCAGCCCTGGGACAGCGCGGGGGGCAGAGACCCAGTACTTC.

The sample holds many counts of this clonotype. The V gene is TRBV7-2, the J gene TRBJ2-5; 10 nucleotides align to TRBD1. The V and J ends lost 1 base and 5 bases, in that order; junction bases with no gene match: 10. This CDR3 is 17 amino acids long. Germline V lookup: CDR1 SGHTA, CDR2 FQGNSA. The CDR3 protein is CASSLGETGGDGETQYF. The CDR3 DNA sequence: TGTGCCAGCAGCTTAGGCGAGACAGGGGGCGACGGGGAGACCCAGTACTTC.

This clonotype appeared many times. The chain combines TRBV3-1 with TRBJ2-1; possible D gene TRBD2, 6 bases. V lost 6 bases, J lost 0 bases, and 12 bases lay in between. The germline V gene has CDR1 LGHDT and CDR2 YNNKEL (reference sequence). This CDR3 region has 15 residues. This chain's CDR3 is CASSTGLSSYNEQFF. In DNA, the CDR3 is TGTGCCAGCAGTACGGGACTTAGCTCCTACAATGAGCAGTTCTTC.

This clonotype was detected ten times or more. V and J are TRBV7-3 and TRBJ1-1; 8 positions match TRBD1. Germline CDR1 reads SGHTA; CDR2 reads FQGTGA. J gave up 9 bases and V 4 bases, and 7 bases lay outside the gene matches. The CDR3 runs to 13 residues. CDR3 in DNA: TGTGCCAGCAGCTCCGACAGGGGAGGGAAAGCTTTCTTT. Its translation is CASSSDRGGKAFF.

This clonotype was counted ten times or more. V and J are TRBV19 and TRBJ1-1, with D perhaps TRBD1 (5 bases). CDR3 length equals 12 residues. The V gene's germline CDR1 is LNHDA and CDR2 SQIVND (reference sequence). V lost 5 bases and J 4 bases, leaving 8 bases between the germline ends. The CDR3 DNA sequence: TGTGCCAGTAGTTGGCAGGGCACTGAAGCTTTCTTT. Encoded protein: CASSWQGTEAFF.

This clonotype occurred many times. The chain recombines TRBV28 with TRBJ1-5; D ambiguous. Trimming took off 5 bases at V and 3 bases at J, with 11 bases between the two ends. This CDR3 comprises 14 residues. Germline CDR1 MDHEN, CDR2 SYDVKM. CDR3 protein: CASSGRVINQPQHF. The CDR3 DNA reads TGTGCCAGCAGTGGCCGGGTCATCAATCAGCCCCAGCATTTT.

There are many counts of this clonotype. The CDR3 DNA sequence: TGCAGTGCTAGAGATCGTCCAACAAAGAATCAGCCCCAGCATTTT. Translation gives CSARDRPTKNQPQHF. This chain joins TRBV20-1 and TRBJ1-5; D gene ambiguous. The V gene lost 0 bases and the J gene lost 4 bases, with 13 bases spanning the gap. The CDR3 is made up of 15 amino acids. Germline V gene sequence: CDR1 DFQATT, CDR2 SNEGSKA (reference sequence).

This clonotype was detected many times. The CDR3 bases are TGTGCCAGCAGCGTAGCTGGAATGAGCTCCTACAATGAGCAGTTCTTC. Protein product: CASSVAGMSSYNEQFF. This rearrangement joins TRBV9 to TRBJ2-1; D remains ambiguous. The CDR3 runs to 16 residues. Deletions cut 0 bases from V and 0 bases from J, with 10 bases between. Germline V gene sequence: CDR1 SGDLS, CDR2 YYNGEE.

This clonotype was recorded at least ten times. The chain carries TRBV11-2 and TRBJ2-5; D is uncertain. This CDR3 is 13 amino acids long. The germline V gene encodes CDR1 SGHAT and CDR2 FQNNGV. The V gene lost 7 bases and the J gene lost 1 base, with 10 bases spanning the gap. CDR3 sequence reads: CASTGYTQETQYF. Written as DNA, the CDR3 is TGTGCCAGCACAGGCTATACCCAAGAGACCCAGTACTTC.

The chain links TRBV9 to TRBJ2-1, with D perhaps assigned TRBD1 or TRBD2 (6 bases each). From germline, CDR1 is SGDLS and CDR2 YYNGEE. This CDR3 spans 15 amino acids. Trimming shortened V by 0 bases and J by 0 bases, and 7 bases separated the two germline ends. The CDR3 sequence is CASSVEGGSYNEQFF. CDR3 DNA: TGTGCCAGCAGCGTAGAGGGGGGCTCCTACAATGAGCAGTTCTTC.

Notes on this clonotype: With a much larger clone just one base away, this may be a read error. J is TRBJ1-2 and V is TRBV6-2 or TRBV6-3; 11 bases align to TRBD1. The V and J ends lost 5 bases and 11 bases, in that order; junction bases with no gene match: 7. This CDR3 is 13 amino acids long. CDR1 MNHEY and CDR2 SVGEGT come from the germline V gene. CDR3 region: CASSRGQGEMYTF. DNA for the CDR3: TGTGCCAGCAGTAGGGGACAGGGGGAGATGTACACCTTC.

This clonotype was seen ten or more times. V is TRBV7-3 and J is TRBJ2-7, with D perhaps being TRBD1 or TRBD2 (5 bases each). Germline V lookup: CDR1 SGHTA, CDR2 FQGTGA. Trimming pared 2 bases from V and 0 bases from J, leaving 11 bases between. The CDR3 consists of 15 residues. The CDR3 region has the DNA TGTGCCAGCAGCTTATATGACGGGGCCTCCTACGAGCAGTACTTC. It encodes CASSLYDGASYEQYF.

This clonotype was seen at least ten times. The CDR3 nucleotides read TGTGCCAGTAGCGCCCGGAGAGCCGTCACGCCCGAAGCTTTCTTT. Translation: CASSARRAVTPEAFF. The J gene is TRBJ1-1, the V gene TRBV19, with D uncertain. The CDR3 extends over 15 amino acids. Germline lookup yields CDR1 LNHDA and CDR2 SQIVND (reference sequence). The ends were cut back, 6 bases at V and 8 bases at J, with 22 bases in the middle.

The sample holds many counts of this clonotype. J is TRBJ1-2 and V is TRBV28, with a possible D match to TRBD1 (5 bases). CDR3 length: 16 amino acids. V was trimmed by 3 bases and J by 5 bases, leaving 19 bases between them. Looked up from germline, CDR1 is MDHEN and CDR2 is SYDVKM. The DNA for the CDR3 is TGTGCCAGCAGTTTGAGGGGAGGCCGAGGAAATTATGGCTACACCTTC. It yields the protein CASSLRGGRGNYGYTF.

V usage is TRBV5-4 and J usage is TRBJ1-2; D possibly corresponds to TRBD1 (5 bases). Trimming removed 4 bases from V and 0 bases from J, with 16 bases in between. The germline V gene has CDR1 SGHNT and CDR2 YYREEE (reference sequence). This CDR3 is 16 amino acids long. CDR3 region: CASSPAGAASNYGYTF. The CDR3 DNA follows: TGTGCCAGCAGCCCCGCCGGGGCAGCGTCTAACTATGGCTACACCTTC.

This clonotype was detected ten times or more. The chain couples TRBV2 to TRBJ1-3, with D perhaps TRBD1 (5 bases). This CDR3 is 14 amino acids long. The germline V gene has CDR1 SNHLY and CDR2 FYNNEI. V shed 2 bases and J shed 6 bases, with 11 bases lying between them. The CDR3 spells CASSEQRGINTIYF. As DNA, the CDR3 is TGTGCCAGCAGTGAACAGCGGGGGATAAACACCATATATTTT.

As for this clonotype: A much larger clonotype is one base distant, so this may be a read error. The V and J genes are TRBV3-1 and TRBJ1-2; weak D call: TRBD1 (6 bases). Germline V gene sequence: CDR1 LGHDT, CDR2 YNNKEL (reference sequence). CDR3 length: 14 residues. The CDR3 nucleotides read TGTGTCAGCAGCCAAGTCGGCAGGGGCAGCGGCTACACCTTC. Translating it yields CVSSQVGRGSGYTF.